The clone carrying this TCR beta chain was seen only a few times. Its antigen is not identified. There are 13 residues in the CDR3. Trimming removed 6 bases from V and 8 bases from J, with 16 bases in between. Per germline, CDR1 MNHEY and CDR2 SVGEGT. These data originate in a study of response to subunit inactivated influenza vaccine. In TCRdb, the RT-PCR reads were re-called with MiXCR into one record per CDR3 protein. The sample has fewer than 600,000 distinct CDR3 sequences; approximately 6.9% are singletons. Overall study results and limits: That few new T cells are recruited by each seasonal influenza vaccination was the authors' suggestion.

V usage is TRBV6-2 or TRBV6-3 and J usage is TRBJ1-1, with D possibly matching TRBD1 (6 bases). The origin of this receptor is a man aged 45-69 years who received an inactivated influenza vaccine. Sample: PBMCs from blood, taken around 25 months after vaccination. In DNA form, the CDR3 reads TGTGCCAGCAGAGTTCGGGACACCTTGGAAGCTTTCTTT. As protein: CASRVRDTLEAFF.